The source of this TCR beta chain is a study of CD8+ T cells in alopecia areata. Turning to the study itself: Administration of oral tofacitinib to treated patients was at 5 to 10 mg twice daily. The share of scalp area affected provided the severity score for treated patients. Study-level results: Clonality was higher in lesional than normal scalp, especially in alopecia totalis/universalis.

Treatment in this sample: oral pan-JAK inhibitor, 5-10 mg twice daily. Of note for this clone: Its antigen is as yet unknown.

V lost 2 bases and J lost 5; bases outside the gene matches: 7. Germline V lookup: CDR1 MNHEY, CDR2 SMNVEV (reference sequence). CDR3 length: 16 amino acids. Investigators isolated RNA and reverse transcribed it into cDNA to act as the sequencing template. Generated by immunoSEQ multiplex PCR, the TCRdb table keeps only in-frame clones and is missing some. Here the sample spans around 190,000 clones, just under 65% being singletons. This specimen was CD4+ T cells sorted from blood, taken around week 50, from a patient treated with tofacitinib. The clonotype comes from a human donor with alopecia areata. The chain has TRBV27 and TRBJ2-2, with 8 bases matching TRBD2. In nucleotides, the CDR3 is TGTGCCAGCAGTTTACCCGGGGGGGCGTTTACCGGGGAGCTGTTTTTT. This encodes CASSLPGGAFTGELFF.